This T cell receptor (beta chain) was obtained from a study of T cells in Graves' hyperthyroidism and ophthalmopathy. Study-level information: Peripheral blood was drawn at first diagnosis, prior to all treatment.

It was roughly 10 ml of fresh peripheral blood that supplied the PBMCs. This clonotype was observed at least ten times. Its matching antigen is unknown. Germline CDR1 SNHLY, CDR2 FYNNEI. This CDR3 region has 12 residues. V lost 7 bases and J lost 5, with 9 bases in between. Findings and caveats of the study: In the blood, most expanded thyroid clonotypes above 0.001 appeared as well.

The TCR beta CDR3 regions underwent amplification using RNA transcripts as the source. TCR CDR3 underwent first-round RT-PCR with the HTBI primer set. TCRdb called the multiplex PCR reads again in MiXCR, with one record for every CDR3 protein. The profile shows fewer than 650,000 distinct CDR3 sequences, approximately 15% of them singletons. Sample: blood. The genes are TRBV2 and TRBJ2-4; D is unclear. The source of this sequence is a woman between 18 and 29 years old with Graves' ophthalmopathy. The CDR3 DNA is TGTGCCAGCACCACGGATCAAAACATTCAGTACTTC. Its translation is CASTTDQNIQYF.